This TCR beta chain was sequenced for a study of long-term antiretroviral therapy in people with HIV. A few counts support this clone. Its target is not known. Whole-study findings and limits: Patients on ART gained diversity, which nonetheless stayed below transplant donor controls.

Version v3.0 of the immunoSEQ assay ran at survey level. For every sample, sequencing targeted about 40,000-50,000 T-cell genomes. Sequencing was performed with immunoSEQ multiplex PCR; in TCRdb, only in-frame clones are kept and a portion is missing. This table has about 24,000 clones, 81% appearing once. There was at least one pre-ART PBMC sample for each donor, plus at least two post-ART PBMC samples. Sequences were derived from unsorted PBMCs, sampled at the start of antiretroviral therapy, before treatment. This TCR was sampled from a woman aged 18-29 years with HIV.

The CDR3 region is CASSPRRGLRAFF. Written as DNA, the CDR3 is TGTGCCAGCAGTCCCAGAAGGGGGCTTCGAGCTTTCTTT. This chain connects TRBV27 to TRBJ1-1; 7 bases line up with TRBD1. This CDR3 has 13 residues. Germline assignment: CDR1 MNHEY and CDR2 SMNVEV (reference sequence). The V gene end was trimmed by 5 bases and the J gene end by 10 bases; junction bases not matched to a gene: 10.